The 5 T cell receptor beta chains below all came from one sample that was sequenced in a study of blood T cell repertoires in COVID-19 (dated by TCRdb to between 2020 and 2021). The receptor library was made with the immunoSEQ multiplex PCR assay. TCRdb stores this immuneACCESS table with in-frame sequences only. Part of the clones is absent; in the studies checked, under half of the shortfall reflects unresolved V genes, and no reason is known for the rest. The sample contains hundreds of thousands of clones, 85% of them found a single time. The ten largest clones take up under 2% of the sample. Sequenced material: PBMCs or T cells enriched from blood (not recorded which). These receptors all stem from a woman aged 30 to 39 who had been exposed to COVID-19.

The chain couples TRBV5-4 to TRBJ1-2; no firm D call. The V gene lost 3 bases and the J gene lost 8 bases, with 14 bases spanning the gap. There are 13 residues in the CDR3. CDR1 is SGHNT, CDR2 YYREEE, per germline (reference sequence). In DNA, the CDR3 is TGTGCCAGCAGCTACTCCGGAGAGAAGGGCTACACCTTC. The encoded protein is CASSYSGEKGYTF.

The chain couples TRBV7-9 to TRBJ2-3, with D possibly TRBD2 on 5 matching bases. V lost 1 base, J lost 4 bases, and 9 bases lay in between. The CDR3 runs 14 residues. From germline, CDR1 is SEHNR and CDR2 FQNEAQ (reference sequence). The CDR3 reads CASSLVIASDTQYF. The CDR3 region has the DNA TGTGCCAGCAGCTTAGTGATAGCGTCAGATACGCAGTATTTT.

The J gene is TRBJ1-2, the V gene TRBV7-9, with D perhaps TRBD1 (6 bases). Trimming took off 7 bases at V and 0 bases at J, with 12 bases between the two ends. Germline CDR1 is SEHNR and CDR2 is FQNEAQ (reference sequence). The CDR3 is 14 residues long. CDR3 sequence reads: CASTYREANYGYTF. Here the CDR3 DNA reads TGTGCCAGCACGTACAGGGAAGCTAACTATGGCTACACCTTC.

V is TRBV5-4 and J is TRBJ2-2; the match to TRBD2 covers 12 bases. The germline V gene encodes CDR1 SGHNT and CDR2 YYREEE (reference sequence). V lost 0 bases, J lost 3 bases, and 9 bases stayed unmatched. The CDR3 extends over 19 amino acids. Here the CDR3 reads CASSLEGSLAGGHTGELFF. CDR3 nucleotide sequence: TGTGCCAGCAGCTTGGAGGGGAGTCTAGCGGGAGGGCACACCGGGGAGCTGTTTTTT.

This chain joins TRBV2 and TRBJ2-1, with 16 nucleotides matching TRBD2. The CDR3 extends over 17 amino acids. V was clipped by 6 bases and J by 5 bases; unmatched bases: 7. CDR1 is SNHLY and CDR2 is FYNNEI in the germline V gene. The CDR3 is CASSLAGTSGGDNEQFF. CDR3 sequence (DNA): TGTGCCAGCAGCCTTGCGGGGACTAGCGGGGGGGACAATGAGCAGTTCTTC.